This T cell receptor beta chain was sequenced for a study of graft-versus-host responses after intestinal transplantation. About the research overall: All recipients were transplanted with multivisceral, liver-intestinal, or isolated intestinal grafts.

Data came from immunoSEQ multiplex PCR; TCRdb stores just in-frame clones and leaves some out. The table has 10,000 to 15,000 clones, 30% seen once. The researchers put approximately 200,000 CFSE-labeled responder cells into plates with approximately 200,000 irradiated, violet-dye-labeled stimulator cells. Study-wide results and caveats: GvH clones surfaced in recipient marrow, some emerging earlier in ileum or blood.

Trimming at V came to 0 bases and at J to 4 bases, leaving 13 bases not matched to a gene. This CDR3 is built from 18 residues. Germline loops: CDR1 SGHNT, CDR2 YYREEE (reference sequence). The table lists this clone with a few counts. This receptor was taken from a human patient who received an intestinal transplant. Sequences were derived from alloreactive CD8+ T cells from a mixed lymphocyte reaction culture, sampled before intestinal transplant. Described subset: CFSE-low proliferating T cells sorted from roughly 6-day pre-transplant mixed lymphocyte reaction (GvH or HvG direction). This chain links TRBV5-4 with TRBJ2-3; 8 bases align to TRBD2. The CDR3 loop is CASSLGAGGLPSPDTQYF. CDR3 nucleotide sequence: TGTGCCAGCAGCTTGGGCGCGGGGGGACTCCCCTCGCCAGATACGCAGTATTTT. Full variable domain (rest looked up from reference TRBV5-4 and TRBJ2-3): ETGVTQSPTHLIKTRGQQVTLRCSSQSGHNTVSWYQQALGQGPQFIFQYYREEENGRGNFPPRFSGLQFPNYSSELNVNALELDDSALYLCASSLGAGGLPSPDTQYFGPGTRLTVL.